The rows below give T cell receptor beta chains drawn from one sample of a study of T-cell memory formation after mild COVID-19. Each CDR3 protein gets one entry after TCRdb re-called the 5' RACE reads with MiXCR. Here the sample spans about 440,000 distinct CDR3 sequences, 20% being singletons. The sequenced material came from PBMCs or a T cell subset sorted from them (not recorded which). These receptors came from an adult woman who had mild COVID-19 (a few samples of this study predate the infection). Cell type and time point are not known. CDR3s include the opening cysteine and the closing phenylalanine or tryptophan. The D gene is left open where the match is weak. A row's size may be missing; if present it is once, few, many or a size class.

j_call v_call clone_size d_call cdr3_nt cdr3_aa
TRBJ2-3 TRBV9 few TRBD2 TGTGCCAGCAGCTCAGCGGGGGGGCCCGTAGATACGCAGTATTTT CASSSAGGPVDTQYF
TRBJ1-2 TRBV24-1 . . TGTGCCACCAGTGCCCGAACAGGGTTTGGCCTAAGCGGCTACACCTTC CATSARTGFGLSGYTF
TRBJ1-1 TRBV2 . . TGTGCCAGCAGTGGGGAACCTGAAGCTTTCTTT CASSGEPEAFF
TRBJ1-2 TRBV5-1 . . TGCGCCAGCAGCTCTGACAACCCCATTCCTAACTATGGCTACACCTTC CASSSDNPIPNYGYTF
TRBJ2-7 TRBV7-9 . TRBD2 TGTGCCAGCAGACTCTCAACGTTAGCGGGAGCGGGCGAGCAGTACTTC CASRLSTLAGAGEQYF
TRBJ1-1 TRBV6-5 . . TGTGCCAGCAGTTACAGTCTATCGGGAACCAGTGAAGCTTTCTTT CASSYSLSGTSEAFF
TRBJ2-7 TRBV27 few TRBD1 TGTGCCAGCAGTCCGCTCGGACAGGGGGCAGACGAGCAGTACTTC CASSPLGQGADEQYF
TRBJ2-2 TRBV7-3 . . TGTGCCAGCAGCTTATACGGCGGCACCGGGGATCTGTTTTTT CASSLYGGTGDLFF
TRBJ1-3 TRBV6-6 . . TGTGCCAGCAGTCATTACACGAGCTCTGGAAACACCATATATTTT CASSHYTSSGNTIYF
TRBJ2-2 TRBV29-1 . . TGCAGCGCCGGACTGAACACCGGGGAGCTGTTTTTT CSAGLNTGELFF
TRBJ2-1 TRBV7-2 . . TGTGCCAGCAGCGCCGGACTATTCAGCTCCTACAATGAGCAGTTCTTC CASSAGLFSSYNEQFF
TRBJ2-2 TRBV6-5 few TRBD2 TGTGCCAGCAGTTACTCGGCAGGGACTACCCACACCGGGGAGCTGTTTTTT CASSYSAGTTHTGELFF
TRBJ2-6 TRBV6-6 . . TGTGCCAGCAGTTACTCGATTGGCAGGAACTCTGGGGCCAACGTCCTGACTTTC CASSYSIGRNSGANVLTF
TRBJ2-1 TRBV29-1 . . TGCAGCGTCAGACCGGACTCACCTCAGCAGTTCTTC CSVRPDSPQQFF
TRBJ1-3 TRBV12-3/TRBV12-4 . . TGTGCCAGCAGTTTTCTCTCTGGAAACACCATATCTTTT CASSFLSGNTISF
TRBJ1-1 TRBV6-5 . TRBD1 TGTGCCAGCAGTTACACGGGACAGGGGGCTGAAGCTTTCTTT CASSYTGQGAEAFF
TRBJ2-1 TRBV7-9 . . TGTGCCAGCAGCGGGGACTCGCATGAGCAGTTCTTC CASSGDSHEQFF
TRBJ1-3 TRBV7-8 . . TGTGCCAGCAGCTTTGACCCCCAAGGGGACACCATATATTTT CASSFDPQGDTIYF
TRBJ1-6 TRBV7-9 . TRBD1 TGTGCCAGCAGCTCCCCAACAGGGGTAATTTCACCCCTCCACTTT CASSSPTGVISPLHF
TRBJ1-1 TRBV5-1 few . TGCGCCAGCAGCTTGTCTGGGGGCGTAAACACTGAAGCTTTCTTT CASSLSGGVNTEAFF
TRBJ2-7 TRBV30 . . TGTGCCTGGAGTGTTAACAGGGATTTCACCGAGCAGTACTTC CAWSVNRDFTEQYF
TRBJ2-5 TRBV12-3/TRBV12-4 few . TGTGCCAGCAACGGGCGGGGGCCCGGGGAGACCCAGTACTTC CASNGRGPGETQYF
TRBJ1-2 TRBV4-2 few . TGTGCCAGCAGCCATACTAACAGGGCTAACTATGGCTACACCTTC CASSHTNRANYGYTF
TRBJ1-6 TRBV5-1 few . TGCGCCAGCAGCTTGGCCCCTCAGCAGGATCTGGAACCCCTCCACTTT CASSLAPQQDLEPLHF
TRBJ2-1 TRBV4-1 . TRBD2 TGCGCCAGCAGCCAAGATCCCGTTCTAGCGGGGATCTACAATGAGCAGTTCTTC CASSQDPVLAGIYNEQFF
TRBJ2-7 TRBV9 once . TGTGCCAGCAGCGTAGCCACGGGAGAAGAAGGGCAGTACTTC CASSVATGEEGQYF
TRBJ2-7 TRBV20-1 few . TGCAGTGCTAGAGATTTCAGGGGCTCCTACGAGCAGTACTTC CSARDFRGSYEQYF
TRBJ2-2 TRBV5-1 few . TGCGCCAGCAGCCCAGCAGAATTAAACACCGGGGAGCAGTTTTTT CASSPAELNTGEQFF
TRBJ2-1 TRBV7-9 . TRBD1 TGTGCCAGCAGCCCCCGACAGGGGACCTCCTACAATGAGCAGTTCTTC CASSPRQGTSYNEQFF
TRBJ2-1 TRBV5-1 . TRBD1 TGCGCCAGCAGTTACATACAGGGGGCCTACAATGAGCAGTTCTTC CASSYIQGAYNEQFF
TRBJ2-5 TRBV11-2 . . TGTGCCAGCAGCTCGGGACACGCGGCCGGCCAGTACTTC CASSSGHAAGQYF
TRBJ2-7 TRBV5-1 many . TGCGCCAGCAGCTTCTTGTCGGTGGGAGACGGCCGGGAGCAGTACTTC CASSFLSVGDGREQYF
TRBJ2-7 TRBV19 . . TGTGCCAGTAGTATAAATTATTTCTACGAGCAGTACTTC CASSINYFYEQYF
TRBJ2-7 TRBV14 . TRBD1 TGTGCCAGCAGCCAACCACCCGACAGGGCATCCTACGAGCAGTACTTC CASSQPPDRASYEQYF
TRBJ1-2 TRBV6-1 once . TGTGCCGGCAATGACGACGGAAGACCTAACTATGGCTACACCTTC CAGNDDGRPNYGYTF
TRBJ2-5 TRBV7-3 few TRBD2 TGTGCCAGCAGCCCGGGGGGGCCCTTGGAGACCCAGTACTTC CASSPGGPLETQYF
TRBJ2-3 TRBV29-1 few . TGCAGCGTTGGTGAAGGCGAGAATACGCAGTATTTT CSVGEGENTQYF
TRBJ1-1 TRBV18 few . TGTGCCAGCTCACCACTTGAGACTGCGGAAGCTTTCTTT CASSPLETAEAFF
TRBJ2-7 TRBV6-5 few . TGTGCCAGCACCGCCGGGGCTAGTCACGAGCAGTACTTC CASTAGASHEQYF
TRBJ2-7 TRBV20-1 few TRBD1 TGCAGTGCTAGAGGACCGGGACAGGGGTTCTACGAGCAGTACTTC CSARGPGQGFYEQYF
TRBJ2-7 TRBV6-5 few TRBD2 TGTGCCAGCGATACTAGGCCTAGCGGGAGGGTCTACGAGCAGTACTTC CASDTRPSGRVYEQYF
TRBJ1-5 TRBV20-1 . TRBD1 TGCAGTGCCAAAGATAGCGGGACAGGAAATCAGCCCCAGAATTTT CSAKDSGTGNQPQNF
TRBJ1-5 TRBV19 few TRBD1 TGTGCCAGCAAGTATGGGACAGCCAGCAATCAGCCCCAGCATTTT CASKYGTASNQPQHF
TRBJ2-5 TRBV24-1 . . TGTGCCACCAGTGACTCGTACCAAGAGACCCAGTACTTC CATSDSYQETQYF
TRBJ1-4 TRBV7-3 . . TGTGCCAGCAGCCAAAGAATGGGCGAAAAACTGTTTTTT CASSQRMGEKLFF
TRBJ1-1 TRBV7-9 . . TGTGCCAGCAGCCCGAAAACTAGGGGCAGGTTGGGCACTGAAGCTTTCTTT CASSPKTRGRLGTEAFF
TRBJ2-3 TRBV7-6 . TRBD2 TGTGCCAGCAGCTTAGTGGGGGGACTAGCGGGAGGTTGTGCAGATACGCAGTATTTT CASSLVGGLAGGCADTQYF
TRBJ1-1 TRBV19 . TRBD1 TGTGCCAGTAGTGCCCTCGACAGGGCGAACACTGAAGCTTTCTTT CASSALDRANTEAFF
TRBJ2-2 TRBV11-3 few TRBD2 TGTGCCAGCTCTACTAGCGGTACCGGGGAGCTGTTTTTT CASSTSGTGELFF
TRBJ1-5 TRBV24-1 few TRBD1 TGTGCCACCAGCCACAGGGGGAATCAGCCCCAGCATTTT CATSHRGNQPQHF
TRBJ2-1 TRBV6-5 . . TGTGCCAGCAGCCTCAGGCTCTTGAATGAGCAGTTCTTC CASSLRLLNEQFF
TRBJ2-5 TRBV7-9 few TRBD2 TGTGCCAGCAGGGTAGGATCTAGCGGGAAGCAGGCCCAGTACTTC CASRVGSSGKQAQYF
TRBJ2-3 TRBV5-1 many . TGCGCCAGCAGTACCACAGATACGCAGTATTTT CASSTTDTQYF
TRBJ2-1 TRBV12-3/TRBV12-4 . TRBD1 TGTGCCAGCAGTTTACAGGGGGCCAGGTACAATGAGCAGTTCTTC CASSLQGARYNEQFF
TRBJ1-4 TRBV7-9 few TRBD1 TGTGCCAGCAGCTTAGGGGACAGGACCTTTAATGAAAAACTGTTTTTT CASSLGDRTFNEKLFF